These 17 T cell receptor beta chains originate from one sample sequenced in a study of T-cell memory formation after mild COVID-19. Each CDR3 protein gets one entry after TCRdb re-called the 5' RACE reads with MiXCR. The sample records about 290,000 distinct CDR3 sequences, about a sixth being singletons. Sequencing was done on a sample of PBMCs or a T cell subset sorted from them (not recorded which). The receptors originated from a man between 18 and 35 years old who had mild COVID-19 (a few samples of this study predate the infection). Cell type and time point are not known.

The sample holds a few counts of this clonotype. CDR3 in DNA: TGCAGTGTACCGGACAGAGCCTACGAGCAGTACTTC. This encodes CSVPDRAYEQYF. This chain joins TRBV20-1 and TRBJ2-7, with D possibly matching TRBD1 (6 bases). The ends were cut back, 7 bases at V and 2 bases at J, with 12 bases in the middle. The germline V gene encodes CDR1 DFQATT and CDR2 SNEGSKA (reference sequence). The CDR3 extends over 12 amino acids.

This clonotype was observed a handful of times. This sequence joins TRBV12-3 or TRBV12-4 and TRBJ1-1, with D unclear. Trimming left V 7 bases short and J 1 base short, with 10 bases between. The CDR3 has 13 residues. CDR3 sequence (DNA): TGTGCCAGCAACCGGGCGGAGAACACTGAAGCTTTCTTT. Protein sequence: CASNRAENTEAFF.

The V and J genes are TRBV7-2 and TRBJ1-6, with 8 bases that match TRBD1. Germline CDR1 is SGHTA and CDR2 is FQGNSA. The CDR3 extends over 14 amino acids. Trimming removed 5 bases from V and 10 bases from J; junction bases left unmatched: 7. The CDR3 DNA follows: TGTGCCAGCAGCCTGGACAGGGTAGACTCACCCCTCCACTTT. Its protein product is CASSLDRVDSPLHF.

This clonotype was detected many times. The chain couples TRBV15 to TRBJ2-5; a possible D gene is TRBD1 (6 bases). The V end lost 3 bases, the J end lost 1 base, and 6 bases lay between the germline ends. The CDR3 has 13 residues. CDR1 is LNHNV and CDR2 is YYDKDF in the germline V gene (reference sequence). For the CDR3, the DNA is TGTGCCACCAGCAGGGACAGCCAAGAGACCCAGTACTTC. It is translated as CATSRDSQETQYF.

CDR3 in amino acids: CSAGRGGFYNEQFF. In DNA form, the CDR3 reads TGCAGTGCTGGAAGGGGGGGCTTCTACAATGAGCAGTTCTTC. This rearrangement joins TRBV20-1 to TRBJ2-1; weak D call: TRBD2 (7 bases). CDR3 size: 14 residues. Trimming took off 5 bases at V and 3 bases at J, with 14 bases between the two ends. Germline assignment: CDR1 DFQATT and CDR2 SNEGSKA (reference sequence).

A few counts support this clonotype. This rearrangement joins TRBV6-5 to TRBJ2-6; D uncertain. Germline values: CDR1 MNHEY, CDR2 SVGAGI. Trimming took off 7 bases at V and 4 bases at J, with 23 bases between the two ends. This CDR3 is 18 amino acids long. As DNA, the CDR3 is TGTGCCAGCACTTCGTATGTACCCCTTAAAATCGGGGCCAACGTCCTGACTTTC. Its translation is CASTSYVPLKIGANVLTF.

There are a few counts of this clonotype. The chain carries TRBV18 and TRBJ2-4; 8 bases map to TRBD1. The germline CDR1 and CDR2 sequences are KGHSH and LQKENI. CDR3 length: 13 residues. V lost 6 bases and J lost 6; bases outside the gene matches: 4. Here the CDR3 DNA reads TGTGCCAGCTCGCCCGACAGGGGAAACATTCAGTACTTC. It specifies CASSPDRGNIQYF. The variable domain in full, completed from reference TRBV18 and TRBJ2-4, reads NAGVMQNPRHLVRRRGQEARLRCSPMKGHSHVYWYRQLPEEGLKFMVYLQKENIIDESGMPKERFSAEFPKEGPSILRIQQVVRGDSAAYFCASSPDRGNIQYFGAGTRLSVL.

This clonotype was detected only a few times. The J gene is TRBJ2-5, the V gene TRBV6-5; no reliable D call. The germline CDR1 and CDR2 sequences are MNHEY and SVGAGI. V was shortened by 5 bases and J by 6 bases, with 13 bases between the two germline ends. The CDR3 has 13 amino acids. The CDR3 protein is CASSGQARKTQYF. For the CDR3, the DNA is TGTGCCAGCAGTGGTCAGGCGAGAAAGACCCAGTACTTC.

This clonotype has a count of ten or more. The chain links TRBV5-1 to TRBJ2-2, with 8 bases lining up with TRBD2. The junction had 9 bases not matched to a gene; V was cut back by 5 bases and J by 6 bases. This CDR3 is built from 15 residues. Germline V gene sequence: CDR1 SGHRS, CDR2 YFSETQ. Here the CDR3 DNA reads TGCGCCAGCAGTCTTCAGGCGGGGGGTCCCGGGGAGCTGTTTTTT. As protein: CASSLQAGGPGELFF.

This clonotype was seen a few times. The chain employs TRBV12-3 or TRBV12-4 and TRBJ2-3; tentative D call: TRBD2 (5 bases). The CDR3 extends over 15 amino acids. V was pared by 3 bases and J by 3 bases, with 13 bases between. Here the CDR3 reads CASSLVGTRTDTQYF. CDR3 nucleotide sequence: TGTGCCAGCAGTTTGGTCGGTACTAGGACAGATACGCAGTATTTT.

The chain joins TRBV19 to TRBJ1-2, with D tentatively TRBD1 (6 bases). The CDR3 consists of 14 residues. Trimming pared 5 bases from V and 4 bases from J, leaving 14 bases between. The germline CDR1 and CDR2 sequences are LNHDA and SQIVND (reference sequence). CDR3 sequence reads: CASSYFPGAYGYTF. The CDR3 bases are TGTGCCAGTAGTTACTTCCCAGGGGCCTATGGCTACACCTTC.

This clonotype was counted only a few times. The chain recombines TRBV7-2 with TRBJ2-7; 7 positions agree with TRBD1. With 0 bases clipped from V and 6 bases from J, the junction kept 5 bases outside the gene matches. The CDR3 is 14 residues long. Germline CDR1 is SGHTA and CDR2 is FQGNSA. The CDR3 nucleotides are TGTGCCAGCAGCTTAGCGACAGGGCTATCCGAGCAGTACGTC. This encodes CASSLATGLSEQYV.

This clonotype was seen more than once but under ten times. The chain employs TRBV6-5 and TRBJ2-3; 13 bases line up with TRBD2. There are 14 residues in the CDR3. V shed 10 bases, J shed 3 bases, and the junction held 4 bases outside the gene matches. Germline CDR1 is MNHEY and CDR2 is SVGAGI. The CDR3 sequence: CATGLAGETDTQYF. As DNA, the CDR3 is TGTGCCACCGGACTAGCGGGGGAAACAGATACGCAGTATTTT.

This clonotype was recorded at least ten times. The J gene is TRBJ2-5, the V gene TRBV7-2, with 8 bases identical to TRBD2. J lost 1 base, V lost 5 bases, and 3 bases had no gene match. The length of the CDR3 is 14 residues. Germline V gene lookup returns CDR1 SGHTA and CDR2 FQGNSA. CDR3 bases: TGTGCCAGCAGCCTGAGCGGGGGCCAAGAGACCCAGTACTTC. Its translation is CASSLSGGQETQYF.

This clonotype was seen a handful of times. The chain is built from TRBV5-1 and TRBJ1-1; D ambiguous. Germline-derived CDR1 and CDR2 are SGHRS and YFSETQ. The CDR3 totals 14 residues. With 0 bases removed from V and 4 bases from J, the gap between germline ends came to 10 bases. The CDR3 nucleotides read TGCGCCAGCAGCTTGGTGGCGGGTAGCACTGAAGCTTTCTTT. As protein: CASSLVAGSTEAFF. The whole variable domain, filled in from reference TRBV5-1 and TRBJ1-1, reads KAGVTQTPRYLIKTRGQQVTLSCSPISGHRSVSWYQQTPGQGLQFLFEYFSETQRNKGNFPGRFSGRQFSNSRSEMNVSTLELGDSALYLCASSLVAGSTEAFFGQGTRLTVV.

This clonotype has a count of ten or more. V is TRBV2 and J is TRBJ2-7; 8 nucleotides agree with TRBD1. J lost 3 bases, V lost 5 bases, and 3 bases had no gene match. Per germline, CDR1 SNHLY and CDR2 FYNNEI. The CDR3 is 13 residues long. CDR3 in amino acids: CASSTGTGYEQYF. CDR3 bases: TGTGCCAGCAGTACCGGGACAGGCTACGAGCAGTACTTC.

The rearrangement links TRBV7-2 to TRBJ1-4, with D possibly TRBD1 on 6 matching bases. The CDR3 length is 15 residues. V dropped 3 bases and J dropped 7 bases, with 15 bases sitting between them. Looked up from germline, CDR1 is SGHTA and CDR2 is FQGNSA. CDR3 coding DNA: TGTGCCAGCAGCTTCGGGGGCCAGGGGAGTGAAAAACTGTTTTTT. This codes for CASSFGGQGSEKLFF.